The 5 T cell receptor beta chains below come from one sample, sequenced in a study of T cell repertoires in cytomegalovirus infection. TCRdb re-analysed the reads in MiXCR, keeping a single row per CDR3 protein. The profile shows about 310,000 distinct CDR3 sequences, approximately 10% of them singletons. The sample was PBMCs. The receptor source for this set is a human donor in good health (CMV status not recorded). Some clones in this sample may be carry-over from other donors' samples.

Many counts were recorded for this clonotype. The V gene is TRBV7-9, the J gene TRBJ2-3; 7 bases match TRBD1. The CDR3 runs 15 residues. The junction had 5 bases not matched to a gene; V was cut back by 4 bases and J by 1 base. The germline V gene has CDR1 SEHNR and CDR2 FQNEAQ (reference sequence). CDR3: CASSSTGAGTDTQYF. DNA of the CDR3: TGTGCCAGCAGCTCTACAGGGGCTGGCACAGATACGCAGTATTTT. The whole variable domain, remainder taken from reference TRBV7-9 and TRBJ2-3, is DTGVSQNPRHKITKRGQNVTFRCDPISEHNRLYWYRQTLGQGPEFLTYFQNEAQLEKSRLLSDRFSAERPKGSFSTLEIQRTEQGDSAMYLCASSSTGAGTDTQYFGPGTRLTVL.

This clonotype was seen at least ten times. This chain connects TRBV7-3 to TRBJ1-1; 8 bases match TRBD1. Germline values: CDR1 SGHTA, CDR2 FQGTGA. The trim removed 5 bases at V and 5 bases at J, leaving 10 bases unmatched. This CDR3 spans 15 amino acids. CDR3 in amino acids: CASSTNQGARTEAFF. CDR3 sequence (DNA): TGTGCCAGCAGCACGAACCAGGGGGCGCGGACTGAAGCTTTCTTT.

This clonotype showed up many times. V usage is TRBV7-3 and J usage is TRBJ2-1, with TRBD2 matching over 12 bases. The CDR3 is 15 residues long. Per germline, CDR1 SGHTA and CDR2 FQGTGA. The trim removed 5 bases at V and 7 bases at J, leaving 6 bases unmatched. CDR3 region: CASSMRLAGVNEQFF. The DNA of the CDR3 is TGTGCCAGCAGCATGCGACTAGCGGGGGTGAATGAGCAGTTCTTC.

The rearrangement links TRBV6-2 or TRBV6-3 to TRBJ2-1, with 7 bases aligning to TRBD1. V trimming: 0 bases; J trimming: 1 base; junction bases outside the gene matches: 3. In germline, CDR1 is MNHEY, CDR2 SVGEGT. The CDR3 loop spans 16 amino acids. CDR3 bases: TGTGCCAGCAGTTACTCCGCGACAGGGTCCTACAATGAGCAGTTCTTC. Protein product: CASSYSATGSYNEQFF.

This clonotype was seen many times. This rearrangement joins TRBV5-1 to TRBJ2-2; 7 bases match TRBD2. The CDR3 contains 15 residues. J was trimmed by 5 bases and V by 0 bases; bases with no gene match: 4. Looked up from germline, CDR1 is SGHRS and CDR2 is YFSETQ. The CDR3 DNA follows: TGCGCCAGCAGCTTGGTTCTAGCGGATACCGGGGAGCTGTTTTTT. Translation gives CASSLVLADTGELFF.